This T cell receptor (beta chain) is drawn from a study of blood T cell repertoires in COVID-19 (dated by TCRdb to 2018 to 2021). Looking at the study overall: The collaborator samples originated in the United States, Italy and Spain and spanned the acute and convalescent phases of COVID-19. Where available, HLA class I and class II types were taken from metadata supplied by the sample provider and were not determined by assay-based typing. Nearly every sample came with metadata listing a de-identified subject ID, COVID-19 status, age in years and sex. The dataset comprised deeply sampled blood TCRbeta repertoires from subjects exposed to, actively infected with, or recovered from COVID-19. The repertoires were released in a freely available public database meant as a resource for research on the immune response to SARS-CoV-2. The material from the prospective study consisted of cDNA or gDNA derived from T cells, B-cell-depleted T cells, or PBMCs. The samples were drawn from two sources: the first 160 participants of the ongoing ImmuneRACE study, and 1,254 subjects contributed by 6 global collaborators.

This clone came up a few times. This clone's antigen is unknown. It has no much larger one-base neighbor in the sample; base qualities were not kept. What the study reported, not specific to this receptor: The amount of clinical and demographic metadata varied by source and participant and was provided uncurated.

The collaborating institutions used their own protocols to collect whole blood in K2EDTA tubes. For TCRbeta analysis, collaborator samples were shipped as frozen whole blood, as isolated PBMCs, or as DNA extracted from either sample type. The germline V gene provides CDR1 MGHRA and CDR2 YSYEKL. The CDR3 starts with the cysteine, ends with the phenylalanine, and has 15 residues. Here the CDR3 DNA is all that survives: 45 bases in frame from base 1. V was cut back by 0 bases and J by 3 bases, leaving a gap of 9 bases between them. TCRbeta CDR3 regions were amplified from genomic DNA by means of the immunoSEQ Assay, a bias-controlled multiplex PCR. As for how the authors treated the data: Nucleated cell counts per sample were estimated from amplification of reference gene primers within the assay. Sequence reads were collapsed and filtered to measure the absolute abundance of every unique TCRbeta CDR3 rearrangement. For each sample, productive Simpson clonality was calculated as the square root of Simpson's diversity index over productive rearrangements. TCRdb obtained this table from immuneACCESS and retained in-frame rearrangements with V and J assigned. These tables miss some clones; where compared with another copy, unresolved V genes account for less than half of the shortfall, and the remainder is unexplained. Clonal size and the V and J genes are those of that table, whereas D and trimming came from the DNA. In this sample the table shows 150,000 to 200,000 clones, around 85% of which occur a single time. 0.65% to 0.95% of the sample comes from the top ten.

The sequence is built from TRBV4-1 and TRBJ2-1; the D segment cannot be called with confidence. The receptor comes from a woman between 65 and 79 years old with acute or convalescent COVID-19. Specimen: peripheral blood. The CDR3 loop reads CASSQDRGVYNEQFF. DNA sequence: TGCGCCAGCAGCCAAGATCGAGGCGTCTACAATGAGCAGTTCTTC.